Presented here are 26 T cell receptor beta chains from one specimen sequenced in a study of metastatic and nonmetastatic thyroid tumors. TCRdb reprocessed the PCR reads via MiXCR. The sample contains over 20,000 clones, roughly a quarter of which appear only once. No patient received treatment before thyroid surgery. Sequenced input: blood. These TCRs come from a female donor with papillary thyroid cancer or a benign thyroid nodule (not recorded which). Some clones in this sample may be carry-over from other donors' samples.

This clone showed up just a few times. Likely a read error: the CDR3 ends without its conserved phenylalanine or tryptophan. The chain has TRBV12-3 or TRBV12-4 and TRBJ1-2, with TRBD1 matching over 9 bases. Trimming cost V 1 base and J 2 bases; bases outside gene matches: 5. The CDR3 spans 16 residues. CDR3 loop: CASSLGDREGNYGYTI. CDR3 coding DNA: TGTGCCAGCAGTTTAGGGGACAGGGAGGGGAACTATGGCTACACCATC.

This chain links TRBV6-6 with TRBJ2-7; 7 nucleotides agree with TRBD1. In germline, CDR1 is MNHNY, CDR2 SVGAGI (reference sequence). Trimming cost V 0 bases and J 5 bases; bases outside gene matches: 7. CDR3 length equals 15 residues. In nucleotides, the CDR3 is TGTGCCAGCAGTTACTCGCGACAGGGACCCCACGAGCAGTACTTC. Translation gives CASSYSRQGPHEQYF.

This clone was detected ten times or more. DNA for the CDR3: TGTGCCAGCAGCCAAGGAGAACGGGGCAACACCGGGGAGCTGTTTTTT. Translating it yields CASSQGERGNTGELFF. This chain uses TRBV14 with TRBJ2-2; the D gene could be TRBD1 or TRBD2 (5 bases each). Germline V gene lookup returns CDR1 SGHDN and CDR2 FVKESK. V lost 1 base and J lost 2, with 11 bases in between. CDR3 length: 16 residues.

There are many counts of this clone. DNA for the CDR3: TGTGCCAGCAGTGAGAAGGGTACGCAGTATTTT. Translation gives CASSEKGTQYF. The chain joins TRBV6-1 to TRBJ2-3; D is unclear. The germline gives CDR1 MNHNS, CDR2 SASEGT. With 3 bases removed from V and 8 bases from J, the gap between germline ends came to 6 bases. The CDR3 loop spans 11 amino acids.

This chain connects TRBV18 to TRBJ2-7; 12 positions match TRBD2. Trimming cost V 8 bases and J 5 bases; bases outside gene matches: 10. Germline V gives CDR1 KGHSH, CDR2 LQKENI. The CDR3 totals 15 residues. The CDR3 loop reads CASARTSGTVDEQYF. Here the CDR3 DNA reads TGTGCCAGCGCGAGGACTAGCGGGACGGTGGACGAGCAGTACTTC.

This clone is medium-sized in the sample. V gene TRBV20-1 combines with J gene TRBJ1-5; D is perhaps TRBD1 (5 bases). The CDR3 spans 14 residues. Germline loops: CDR1 DFQATT, CDR2 SNEGSKA (reference sequence). Deletions cut 0 bases from V and 6 bases from J, with 12 bases between. CDR3 nucleotide sequence: TGCAGTGCTAGAGACAGCGGGGCAAGTCAGCCCCAGCATTTT. This gives the protein CSARDSGASQPQHF.

This clone was seen ten or more times. The gene calls are TRBV7-6 and TRBJ2-1, with no clear D. Germline CDR1 SGHVS, CDR2 FNYEAQ. V lost 3 bases to trimming and J lost 0 bases, with 9 bases between them. The CDR3 is made up of 15 amino acids. The DNA of the CDR3 is TGTGCCAGCAGCTTTCAGGCGTTCTCCTACAATGAGCAGTTCTTC. Translated, it gives CASSFQAFSYNEQFF.

This clone came up many times. CDR3 bases: TGTGCCAGCAGCCAAGTTGAGAATGAGCAGTTCTTC. Translation gives CASSQVENEQFF. The V and J genes are TRBV3-1 and TRBJ2-1; no clear D. V lost 1 base and J lost 7, with 5 bases in between. CDR3 size: 12 residues. Germline-derived CDR1 and CDR2 are LGHDT and YNNKEL (reference sequence).

Many counts were recorded for this clone. The V gene is TRBV27, the J gene TRBJ1-2; a weak D match, TRBD1 (6 bases). The CDR3 is 13 amino acids. Germline CDR1 and CDR2: MNHEY and SMNVEV (reference sequence). V lost 8 bases, J lost 4 bases, and 14 bases lay in between. DNA of the CDR3: TGTGCCAGCTCCCCCGGGGGGCCCTATGGCTACACCTTC. It codes for CASSPGGPYGYTF.

The chain links TRBV18 to TRBJ2-3, with 13 bases fitting TRBD2. The V gene's germline CDR1 is KGHSH and CDR2 LQKENI. J lost 0 bases, V lost 6 bases, and 3 bases had no gene match. This CDR3 spans 16 amino acids. The CDR3 here is CASSWTSGGSTDTQYF. As DNA, the CDR3 is TGTGCCAGCTCGTGGACTAGCGGGGGAAGCACAGATACGCAGTATTTT.

This clone was counted ten times or more. J is TRBJ1-5 and V is TRBV6-1; perhaps TRBD1 as D (6 bases). The CDR3 runs to 15 residues. CDR1 is MNHNS and CDR2 is SASEGT in the germline V gene. With 5 bases removed from V and 0 bases from J, the gap between germline ends came to 11 bases. CDR3 sequence reads: CASSFGQTSNQPQHF. In nucleotides, the CDR3 is TGTGCCAGCAGTTTCGGACAGACTAGCAATCAGCCCCAGCATTTT.

This clone is labeled as medium-sized. The rearrangement joins TRBV20-1 to TRBJ2-7; 7 positions agree with TRBD1. V trimming: 0 bases; J trimming: 5 bases; junction bases outside the gene matches: 10. The CDR3 is 15 residues long. Germline V gene sequence: CDR1 DFQATT, CDR2 SNEGSKA (reference sequence). The CDR3 region has the DNA TGCAGTGCTAGAGATGTTGAAGGGGGCTTCAACGAGCAGTACTTC. Translated, it gives CSARDVEGGFNEQYF.

This clone turned up a few times. The rearrangement uses TRBV6-1 and TRBJ2-7; 9 nucleotides align to TRBD2. The J segment lost 4 bases and the V segment lost 6 bases, leaving 10 bases of the junction unmatched. The CDR3 runs 15 residues. Germline-derived CDR1 and CDR2 are MNHNS and SASEGT. The CDR3 DNA sequence: TGTGCCAGCAGGCAAGGTAGCGGGAGTGCGTACGAGCAGTACTTC. Its translation: CASRQGSGSAYEQYF.

This chain uses TRBV7-2 with TRBJ1-2, with D perhaps matching TRBD1 (5 bases). This CDR3 has 14 residues. Germline V lookup: CDR1 SGHTA, CDR2 FQGNSA. The V and J ends lost 5 bases and 0 bases respectively, with 10 bases between them. The CDR3 loop is CASSRGGANYGYTF. CDR3 nucleotide sequence: TGTGCCAGCAGCCGGGGGGGAGCTAACTATGGCTACACCTTC.

This clone was recorded many times. A much larger clone is a single base away; this may be a read error. Additional DNA sequences in this sample encode the identical CDR3. The chain combines TRBV10-2 with TRBJ1-2; 7 nucleotides match TRBD1. V dropped 6 bases and J dropped 8; count of bases not matched to a gene: 9. This CDR3 spans 13 amino acids. CDR1 WSHSY and CDR2 SAAADI come from the germline V gene. The DNA for the CDR3 is TGCGCCAGCAGCGTGGGGACAGATTACGGCTACACCTTC. Its translation is CASSVGTDYGYTF.

This clone showed up many times. This chain links TRBV3-1 with TRBJ1-2; no reliable D call. The CDR3 length is 11 residues. Germline CDR1 and CDR2: LGHDT and YNNKEL (reference sequence). The ends were cut back, 4 bases at V and 7 bases at J, with 7 bases in the middle. The CDR3: CASSPVGGYTF. The CDR3 DNA follows: TGTGCCAGCAGCCCCGTGGGTGGCTACACCTTC.

This clone was recorded at least ten times. The chain carries TRBV5-1 and TRBJ2-5; perhaps TRBD1 as D (5 bases). The CDR3 consists of 16 residues. Between the trimmed V and J ends, which lost 0 bases and 5 bases, there was a span of 17 bases. Germline CDR1 and CDR2: SGHRS and YFSETQ. In DNA, the CDR3 is TGCGCCAGCAGCTTGGCCGGGCAGGGAAGGTTGGAGACCCAGTACTTC. This codes for CASSLAGQGRLETQYF.

This clone occurred many times. An end of the junction differs from the germline gene, which may be a read error. This chain connects TRBV13 to TRBJ1-2, with TRBD1 matching over 8 bases. The CDR3 is 14 residues long. From germline, CDR1 is PRHDT and CDR2 FYEKMQ (reference sequence). This chain's CDR3 is CASSLDGTGYGYTF. The CDR3, as DNA: TGTGCCAGCAGTTTAGACGGGACAGGCTATGGCTACACCTTC.

This clone was seen a handful of times. This chain links TRBV27 with TRBJ2-7; a weak D match, TRBD2 (6 bases). Deletions cut 7 bases from V and 2 bases from J, with 15 bases between. Germline loops: CDR1 MNHEY, CDR2 SMNVEV (reference sequence). CDR3 length equals 14 residues. CDR3 loop: CASTSGGDAYEQYF. The CDR3 nucleotides are TGTGCCAGCACCTCAGGAGGGGACGCCTACGAGCAGTACTTC.

This clone was picked up many times. V usage is TRBV11-2 and J usage is TRBJ1-6, with D perhaps TRBD1 (6 bases). V was trimmed by 0 bases and J by 7 bases, leaving 13 bases between them. The CDR3 contains 16 residues. CDR1 is SGHAT, CDR2 FQNNGV, per germline. The DNA of the CDR3 is TGTGCCAGCAGCTTAGATATTTGGACAGAGAATTCACCCCTCCACTTT. As protein: CASSLDIWTENSPLHF.

Turning to this clone: Germline is not matched at one junction end, which may reflect a read error. V is TRBV30 and J is TRBJ2-7; 7 bases are a match to TRBD2. This CDR3 contains 14 residues. CDR1 GTSNPN and CDR2 SVGIG come from the germline V gene (reference sequence). The CDR3 DNA reads TGTGGCTGGAGTGTTGGGCGGGAGTTCCACTATCAGTACTTC. Translation gives CGWSVGREFHYQYF.

The CDR3 DNA follows: TGTGCCACCAGAGACAGGGAGGAAACCGGGGAGCTGTTTTTT. Amino acids: CATRDREETGELFF. The chain employs TRBV24-1 and TRBJ2-2; the D gene is possibly TRBD1 (7 bases). The CDR3 contains 14 residues. CDR1 and CDR2 from the germline V gene are KGHDR and SFDVKD. The V gene lost 7 bases and the J gene lost 5 bases, with 13 bases spanning the gap.

This clone was recorded many times. This chain uses TRBV7-3 with TRBJ2-7; D possibly matches TRBD1 or TRBD2 (5 bases each). The CDR3 length is 15 residues. Trimming removed 2 bases from V and 2 bases from J, with 13 bases in between. Germline V gene sequence: CDR1 SGHTA, CDR2 FQGTGA. The CDR3 protein is CASSLFGDGTYEQYF. The CDR3 coding sequence is TGTGCCAGCAGCTTATTTGGGGACGGGACCTACGAGCAGTACTTC.

Ten or more counts support this clone. As DNA, the CDR3 is TGTGCCAGCAGACCCGACCTAGCGGGGCCCCTCGGGATGCAGTTCTTC. As protein: CASRPDLAGPLGMQFF. This chain uses TRBV12-3 or TRBV12-4 with TRBJ2-1; 9 bases are shared with TRBD2. CDR3 length equals 16 residues. V was clipped by 6 bases and J by 12 bases; unmatched bases: 18.

This clone was seen ten or more times. This rearrangement joins TRBV20-1 to TRBJ2-3, with TRBD1 as a possible D gene (6 bases). The CDR3 is 16 residues long. Germline V CDR1 and CDR2: DFQATT, SNEGSKA (reference sequence). V dropped 0 bases and J dropped 0 bases, with 13 bases sitting between them. The CDR3 reads CSARDLPGESTDTQYF. CDR3 DNA sequence: TGCAGTGCTAGAGATCTTCCAGGGGAAAGCACAGATACGCAGTATTTT.

This clone is medium-sized. The chain is built from TRBV24-1 and TRBJ2-1; 12 positions match TRBD2. CDR1 KGHDR and CDR2 SFDVKD come from the germline V gene. Losses at the gene ends were 1 base for V and 5 bases for J; bases not matched to a gene: 14. The CDR3 runs to 20 residues. CDR3 in DNA: TGTGCCACCAGTGATTTTCGCGGGGCTACTAGCGGGGGGATAGACAATGAGCAGTTCTTC. Encoded protein: CATSDFRGATSGGIDNEQFF.